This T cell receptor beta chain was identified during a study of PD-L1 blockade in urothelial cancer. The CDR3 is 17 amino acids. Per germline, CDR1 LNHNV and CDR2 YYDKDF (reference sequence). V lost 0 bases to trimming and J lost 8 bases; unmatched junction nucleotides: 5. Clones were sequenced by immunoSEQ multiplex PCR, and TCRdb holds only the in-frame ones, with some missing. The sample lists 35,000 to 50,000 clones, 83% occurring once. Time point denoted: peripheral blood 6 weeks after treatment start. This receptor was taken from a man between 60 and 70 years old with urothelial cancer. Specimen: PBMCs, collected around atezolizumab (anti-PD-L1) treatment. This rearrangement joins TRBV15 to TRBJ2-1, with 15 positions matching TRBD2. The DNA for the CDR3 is TGTGCCACCAGCAGAGACCGGACTAGCGGGGGGGCCTATGAGCAGTTCTTC. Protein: CATSRDRTSGGAYEQFF.